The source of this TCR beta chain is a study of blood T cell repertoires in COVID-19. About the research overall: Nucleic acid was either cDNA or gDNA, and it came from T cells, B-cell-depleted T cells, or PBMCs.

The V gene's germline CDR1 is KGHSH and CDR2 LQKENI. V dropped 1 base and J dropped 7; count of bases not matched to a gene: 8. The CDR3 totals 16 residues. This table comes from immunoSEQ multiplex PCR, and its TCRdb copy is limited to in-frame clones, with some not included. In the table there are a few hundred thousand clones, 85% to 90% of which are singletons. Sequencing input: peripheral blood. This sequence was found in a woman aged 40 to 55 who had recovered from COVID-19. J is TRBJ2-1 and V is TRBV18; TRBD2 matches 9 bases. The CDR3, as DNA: TGTGCCAGCTCACCACACTCTAGCGGGATAGGGAATGAGCAGTTCTTC. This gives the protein CASSPHSSGIGNEQFF.